This entry features one TCR beta chain sequence. Its matching antigen is unknown. Using its own MiXCR run on the 5' RACE reads, TCRdb lists one record per CDR3 protein. The data show about half a million distinct CDR3 sequences, with 18% seen just once and more than 9% held by the top ten. The data were obtained in a study of T-cell memory formation after mild COVID-19. For the study at large: For the most part, TCR clusters were specific to one donor.

General study results and limits: SARS-CoV-2 specificity was not confirmed for second-wave clones peaking on day 37.

Sequencing input: PBMCs or a T cell subset sorted from them (not recorded which). This sequence was found in an adult woman who had mild COVID-19 (a few samples of this study predate the infection). Cell type and time point are not known.

CDR3 in DNA: TGCAGCGTCTATAACCCCGGGACTACCGGAAGCTCCTACGAGCAGTACTTC. It is translated as CSVYNPGTTGSSYEQYF. The gene calls are TRBV29-1 and TRBJ2-7; 7 nucleotides align to TRBD2. The V gene's germline CDR1 is SQVTM and CDR2 ANQGSEA. With V trimmed by 6 bases and J by 0 bases, 17 bases remained unmatched. The CDR3 is 17 residues long.